The TCR beta chain under discussion was sequenced for a study of shared clonotypes between healthy human individuals. The CDR3 extends over 13 amino acids. From germline, CDR1 is MNHNY and CDR2 SVGAGI (reference sequence). The V end was cut by 5 bases, the J end by 2 bases, with 10 bases between. Several immunoSEQ plates held equal portions of the genomic DNA taken from each subset. In the authors' methods: From ImmunoSEQ came sequences covering only the junction and carrying no quality scores, so filtering differed. The method was immunoSEQ multiplex PCR; TCRdb's version includes in-frame clones alone and lacks a portion of them. V, J and clone size derive from that table, while D and trimming were established from the DNA sequence. The sample contains 560,000 or so clones, approximately 96% of which appear only once. General study findings and limits: Clonotypes shared by all four donors outscored non-shared clonotypes in generation probability.

Selected positively for CCR7 and CD45RO-negative, naive CD8 cells excluded terminally differentiated effector memory CD45RA+ cells. Only Caucasian adults living in Nashville, Tennessee made up the donor group. For this clone: Its antigen is still unknown.

The sequenced sample consisted of naive CD8+ T cells sorted from blood. The TCR comes from a woman aged 25 to 45 in good health. The genes are TRBV6-6 and TRBJ2-7; possible D gene TRBD2, 6 bases. CDR3 sequence reads: CASSTTGAYEQYF. The CDR3 DNA sequence: TGTGCCAGCAGTACCACGGGGGCCTACGAGCAGTACTTC.